This TCR beta chain was retrieved from a study of regulatory T cells in long-lasting Graves disease. Study-wide context: Persistent Graves' disease required over 5 years of antithyroid drugs and positive TSH receptor antibodies. General study results and limits: Between persistent patients, more than 2,500 public clonotypes were shared, exceeding the roughly 1,000 shared between new patients. Persistent disease samples used TRBV28, TRBJ1-2 and TRBJ2-5 preferentially.

Comments on this clonotype: What it binds is unknown.

Noted time point: persistent/refractory GD, antithyroid drugs over 5 years with positive TRAb. The TCR library was prepared using RNA isolated from PBMCs. Recruitment took place at an endocrinology department in Xi'an, China. Trimming shortened V by 6 bases and J by 4 bases, and 9 bases separated the two germline ends. This CDR3 region has 13 residues. Germline V gives CDR1 LNHDA, CDR2 SQIVND (reference sequence). Arm-PCR of CDR3 regions and iRepertoire HTBI primers were used to build TCR beta libraries. MiXCR, applied by TCRdb to the multiplex PCR reads, yields one record per CDR3 protein. The profile covers 400,000 to 500,000 distinct CDR3 sequences, with approximately 23% appearing a single time and about 12% taken by the ten largest.

The chain carries TRBV19 and TRBJ2-2; the D is unclear. This sample comprised peripheral blood mononuclear cells (PBMCs), obtained when the disease was refractory, from a patient treated with antithyroid drugs. The sequence was collected from a female donor with Graves disease. The CDR3 DNA follows: TGTGCCAGTAGCCTTCATGTCACCGGGGAGCTGTTTTTT. Translation gives CASSLHVTGELFF.